This TCR beta chain was recorded in a study of T cell responses to AZD1222 COVID-19 vaccine (dated by TCRdb to the early 2020s). About the study as a whole: Because spike-specific TCR depth and breadth did not differ between the two schedules, AZD1222 recipients who got a second dose at roughly 4 weeks were pooled with those who got a second dose at roughly 12 weeks. A total of about 250 trial participants underwent TCR sequencing, of whom 200 to 220 had received two doses of AZD1222 and about 25 had received two doses of the MenACWY control vaccine. Enrollment into the trials was organized by age into subgroups of 18-55, 56-69 and 70-plus years, and those subgroups contained around 150, 28 and 57 TCR-sequenced participants, respectively. On the study overall, not on this receptor specifically: In the small 56-69-year group, the increase in depth fell short of significance, most likely because of low power. CD4 TCRs associated with the vaccine covered the entire spike protein, and the dominant responses were in regions 160-218 and 743-854. Most participants were white British and females outnumbered males, and the authors suggested that clonal diversity may have been underestimated. Because no day 14 peak-response samples were available, repertoires were characterized only after the peak T cell response. After two AZD1222 doses, spike-specific TCR breadth and depth were significantly higher than at day 0 and than in MenACWY recipients. Conclusions about previously exposed vaccinees are limited because only six or seven AZD1222 recipients were SARS-CoV-2 seropositive at baseline. Epitopes outside the regions mutated in the B.1.351 and B.1.1.7 variants were reportedly recognized by nearly half of the unique spike-specific TCRs.

Taken from the germline V gene, the CDR1 and CDR2 loops are MGHRA and YSYEKL. V drops 5 bases and J drops 7 bases, leaving 9 bases in between. Taken from cysteine to phenylalanine, the CDR3 has 13 residues. This entry keeps only the CDR3 DNA: 39 bases, framed from base 1. The sample's time point label, decoded: baseline before first vaccination. Vaccinee samples came from UK trials COV001 and COV002, including a single-blind randomized controlled phase 2/3 trial of AZD1222 (ChAdOx1 nCoV-19) in healthy adults. For TCRbeta chain sequencing, PBMC samples were collected from trial participants at day 0 and at day 28 after the second dose. The CDR3 regions of human TCRbeta chains were subjected to immunosequencing. Per the source publication's procedure: TCRs in the repertoires were matched against a reference library of SARS-CoV-2-specific TCRs that had been generated with the MIRA antigen-specificity platform. Breadth was defined as the fraction of unique TCRs that were SARS-CoV-2-associated, and depth was defined as the fraction of total T cells that were SARS-CoV-2-associated. Using the MIRA data, each spike-specific TCR was mapped to the spike region that the TCR reacts to and placed in a CD4 or CD8 class. Log10-transformed breadth and depth values were compared by one-way ANOVA with Sidak's multiple comparisons tests. TCRdb carries this immuneACCESS record with in-frame sequences only. Its versions omit some clonotypes, under half of them owing to an unresolved V gene in the studies checked, with the rest unexplained. That table supplies the V and J calls and clone size; D and trimming were determined from the DNA. In this sample the table shows approximately 170,000 clones, 80% to 95% of which occur a single time. The ten largest clones take up around 1.6% of the sample.

Of note for this clone: Its cognate antigen has yet to be identified. No base quality information exists; no much larger clone differs at one position.

The specimen comprised peripheral blood, sampled on day 0 of AZD1222 vaccination. The chain uses TRBV4-1 and TRBJ1-6, with TRBD1 tentatively as D gene (5 bases match). The TCR originated in an adult in good health. The sequenced DNA: TGCGCCAGCAGCGGACGGGACAATTCACCCCTCCACTTT. Translated, it gives CASSGRDNSPLHF.